The present T cell receptor (beta chain) was sequenced within a study of Ad26.COV2.S vaccination and SARS-CoV-2 variants (dated by TCRdb to the early 2020s). At the level of the whole study: Donors in the vaccine arm were drawn from COV1001, a multicentre, randomized, double-blind, placebo-controlled phase I-IIa trial testing Ad26.COV2.S in healthy adults. The TCR-sequenced set comprised around 30 samples: around 20 Ad26.COV2.S vaccine recipients, 5 placebo recipients and 8 SARS-CoV-2 convalescent individuals. TCRbeta repertoire sequencing served as the tool for gauging how specific and how broad the SARS-CoV-2-reactive T cell receptors were following Ad26.COV2.S vaccination. Ad26.COV2.S was administered intramuscularly at a dose of 5x10^10 or 1x10^11 viral particles, either as one shot or as two shots given 56 days apart. Trial participants were randomized into five groups of five, in which low-dose or high-dose Ad26.COV2.S was given once or twice, or placebo was given on both occasions. Investigators did not know the trial group allocation while performing experiments and assessing outcomes.

Explained via the paper, the treatment or condition label denotes: around 19 received Ad26.COV2.S at low or high dose, single or two shots; about 5 received placebo; per-sample allocation not given. Repertoires of vaccine and placebo recipients were sequenced from samples taken on day 63 after the first injection. Between 29 July and 7 August 2020, Cohort 1b enrolled around 25 adults aged 18-55 years at one site in Boston, USA. Ad26.COV2.S was a replication-incompetent adenovirus type 26 vector that expressed a prefusion-stabilized SARS-CoV-2 spike protein derived from the original Wuhan strain. Overall study results and their limits: Ad26.COV2.S recipients had higher spike-specific TCR breadth than placebo recipients (P = 0.0014). According to the authors, total T cell responses may have been underestimated by the TCR breadth and depth analyses. The study was not powered to compare responses between vaccine doses or regimens. After vaccination, spike-specific CD8+ and CD4+ T cell responses were reported to show substantial breadth. Vaccine and placebo recipients had comparable non-spike TCR breadth, which fits with the vaccine containing only spike.

Turning to this clone: This clone's antigen is unknown. There are no base qualities to consult, and no much larger clone falls within one base.

The immunoSEQ Assay was used to sequence TCRbeta CDR3 regions. After extraction, genomic DNA underwent amplification by bias-controlled multiplex PCR, followed by high-throughput sequencing. On the study's bioinformatics: To quantify the absolute abundance of every unique TCRbeta CDR3 region, sequences were collapsed and filtered. T cell fraction was estimated by normalizing TCRbeta template counts to usable DNA, which was measured by amplifying reference genes present in all nucleated cells. Repertoire TCRs were annotated as SARS-CoV-2-specific by exact matching of V gene, CDR3 amino acid sequence and J gene to a known reactive TCR set. The reference SARS-CoV-2 TCR set was derived from MIRA and filtered for enrichment in COVID-19-positive ImmuneCODE repertoires, a step that removed public or cross-reactive TCRs. Using the MIRA antigens, annotated TCRs were further analysed by specific ORF or by position within an ORF. Breadth was defined as the number of annotated unique rearrangements divided by the total number of unique productive rearrangements, and depth was defined as the summed frequency of the annotated unique rearrangements. TCR breadth was compared between groups using two-sided Wilcoxon rank-sum tests. The table comes from immuneACCESS by way of TCRdb, which keeps in-frame sequences with V and J called. Part of the clones is missing from these tables; in studies checked, under half for an unresolved V gene and the rest for unknown reasons. D and trimming come from the DNA, and the V and J calls and clone size come from that table. The sample table shows under 300,000 clones, and 70% to 90% are seen once. Less than 3% of the sample belongs to the ten largest clones.

Reading from cysteine to phenylalanine, the CDR3 counts 16 amino acids. Only CDR3 DNA remains: 48 bases, in frame from the first base. V and J are truncated by 3 bases and 3 bases respectively, leaving an intervening sequence of 14 bases. As encoded in the germline V gene, CDR1 is SGHVS while CDR2 is FNYEAQ. Here the sequenced sample was peripheral blood, taken in a trial of Ad26.COV2.S vaccine versus placebo. The TCR originated in a person aged 18-60 years who received the Ad26.COV2.S COVID-19 vaccine or a placebo. This chain joins TRBV7-6 to TRBJ2-2; the D gene is possibly TRBD2, with 5 bases matching. The CDR3 amino acid sequence is: CASSFGGYDDTGELFF. The base sequence is TGTGCCAGCAGCTTCGGCGGGTACGATGACACCGGGGAGCTGTTTTTT.